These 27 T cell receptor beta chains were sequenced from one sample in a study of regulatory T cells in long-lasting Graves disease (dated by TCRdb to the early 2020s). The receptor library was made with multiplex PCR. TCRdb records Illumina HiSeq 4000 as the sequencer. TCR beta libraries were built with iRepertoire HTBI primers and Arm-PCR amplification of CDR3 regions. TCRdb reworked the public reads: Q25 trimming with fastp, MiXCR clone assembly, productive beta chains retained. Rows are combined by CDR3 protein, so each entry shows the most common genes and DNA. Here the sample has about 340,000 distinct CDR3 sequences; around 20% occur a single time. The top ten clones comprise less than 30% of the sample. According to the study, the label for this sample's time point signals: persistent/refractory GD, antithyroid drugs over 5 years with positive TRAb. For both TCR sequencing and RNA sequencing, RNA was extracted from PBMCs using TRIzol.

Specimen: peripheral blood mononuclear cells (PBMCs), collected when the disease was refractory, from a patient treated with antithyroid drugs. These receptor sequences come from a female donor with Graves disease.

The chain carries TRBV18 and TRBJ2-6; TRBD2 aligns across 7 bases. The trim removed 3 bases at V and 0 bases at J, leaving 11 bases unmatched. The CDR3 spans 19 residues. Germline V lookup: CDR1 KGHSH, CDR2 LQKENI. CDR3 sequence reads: CASSPTLGRVGSGANVLTF. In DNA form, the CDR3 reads TGTGCCAGCTCACCCACTCTGGGGAGGGTAGGCTCTGGGGCCAACGTCCTGACTTTC.

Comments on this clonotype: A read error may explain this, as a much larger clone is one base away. CDR3 nucleotides: TGTGCCAGCAGCTCAGATGCGGAGACCTCCTACGAGCAGTACTTC. Residues: CASSSDAETSYEQYF. This sequence joins TRBV7-2 and TRBJ2-7; D gene unclear. The germline V and J ends were trimmed by 4 bases and 0 bases, with 13 bases remaining between them. CDR1 and CDR2 from the germline V gene are SGHTA and FQGNSA. This CDR3 spans 15 amino acids.

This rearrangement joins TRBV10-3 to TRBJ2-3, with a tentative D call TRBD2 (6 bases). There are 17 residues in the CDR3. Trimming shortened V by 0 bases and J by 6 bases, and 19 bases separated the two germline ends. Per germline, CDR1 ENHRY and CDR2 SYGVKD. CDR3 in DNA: TGTGCCATCAGTGAGTCGAGGACTACCCCCCGGGTTGATACGCAGTATTTT. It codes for CAISESRTTPRVDTQYF.

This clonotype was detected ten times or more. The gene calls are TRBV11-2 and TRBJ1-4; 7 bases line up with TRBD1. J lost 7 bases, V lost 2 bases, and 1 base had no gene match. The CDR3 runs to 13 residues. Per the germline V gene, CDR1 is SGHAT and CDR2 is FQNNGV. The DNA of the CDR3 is TGTGCCAGCAGCTTAAAGGGGGCTGAAAAACTGTTTTTT. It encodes CASSLKGAEKLFF.

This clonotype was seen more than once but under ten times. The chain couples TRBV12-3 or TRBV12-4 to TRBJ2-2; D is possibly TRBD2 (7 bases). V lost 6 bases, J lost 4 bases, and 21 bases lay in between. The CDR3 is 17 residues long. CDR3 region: CASSPEGGALVTGELFF. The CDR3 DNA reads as TGTGCCAGCAGCCCTGAGGGGGGGGCTTTAGTCACCGGGGAGCTGTTTTTT.

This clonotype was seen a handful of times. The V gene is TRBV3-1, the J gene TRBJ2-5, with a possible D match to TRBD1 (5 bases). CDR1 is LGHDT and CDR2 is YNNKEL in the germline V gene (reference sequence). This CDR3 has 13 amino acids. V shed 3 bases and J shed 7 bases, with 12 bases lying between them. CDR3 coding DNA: TGTGCCAGCAGCCAGGGGCGGACGGGGACCCAGTACTTC. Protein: CASSQGRTGTQYF.

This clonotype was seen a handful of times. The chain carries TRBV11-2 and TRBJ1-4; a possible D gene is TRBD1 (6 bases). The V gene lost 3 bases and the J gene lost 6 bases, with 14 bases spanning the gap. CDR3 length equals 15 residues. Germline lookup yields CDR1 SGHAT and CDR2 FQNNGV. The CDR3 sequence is CASSFTRGNYEKLFF. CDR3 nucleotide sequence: TGTGCCAGCAGCTTTACCAGGGGAAACTATGAAAAACTGTTTTTT.

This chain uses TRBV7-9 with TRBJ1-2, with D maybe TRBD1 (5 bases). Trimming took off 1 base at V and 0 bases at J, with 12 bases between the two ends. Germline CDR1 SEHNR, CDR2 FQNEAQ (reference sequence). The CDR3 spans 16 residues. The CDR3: CASSLGWDGTNYGYTF. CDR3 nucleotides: TGTGCCAGCAGCTTAGGATGGGACGGAACTAACTATGGCTACACCTTC.

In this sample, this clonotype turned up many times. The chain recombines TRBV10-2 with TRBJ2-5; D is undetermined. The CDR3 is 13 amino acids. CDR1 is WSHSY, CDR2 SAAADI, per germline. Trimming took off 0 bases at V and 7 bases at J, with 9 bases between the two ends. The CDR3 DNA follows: TGCGCCAGCAGTGAGTCGGGTCGAGCGACCCAGTACTTC. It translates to CASSESGRATQYF.

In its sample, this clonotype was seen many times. The CDR3 bases are TGTGCCAGCAGGCCGCAGGGGTATGAAAACATTCAGTACTTC. Its protein is CASRPQGYENIQYF. The gene calls are TRBV28 and TRBJ2-4; D possibly corresponds to TRBD1 (6 bases). CDR3 length: 14 residues. CDR1 is MDHEN and CDR2 is SYDVKM in the germline V gene. With 6 bases removed from V and 5 bases from J, the gap between germline ends came to 14 bases.

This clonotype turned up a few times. For the CDR3, the DNA is TGCAGTGCTGCGGATTCTAGCGGGGGGGCCCGATACGAGCAGTACTTC. Amino acids: CSAADSSGGARYEQYF. The chain carries TRBV20-1 and TRBJ2-7; 12 bases line up with TRBD2. Germline CDR1 and CDR2: DFQATT and SNEGSKA (reference sequence). The CDR3 extends over 16 amino acids. With 5 bases clipped from V and 4 bases from J, the junction kept 12 bases outside the gene matches.

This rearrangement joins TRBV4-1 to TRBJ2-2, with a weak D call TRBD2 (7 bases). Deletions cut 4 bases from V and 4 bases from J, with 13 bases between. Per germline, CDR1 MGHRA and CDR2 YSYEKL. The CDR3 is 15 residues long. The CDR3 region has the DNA TGCGCCAGCAGCCGCCAAGGGGGGGGCACCGGGGAGCTGTTTTTT. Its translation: CASSRQGGGTGELFF.

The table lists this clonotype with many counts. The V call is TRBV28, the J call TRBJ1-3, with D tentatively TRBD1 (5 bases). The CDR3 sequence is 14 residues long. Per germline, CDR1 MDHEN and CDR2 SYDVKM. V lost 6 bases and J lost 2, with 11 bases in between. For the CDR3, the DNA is TGTGCCAGCAGCCCCGACAGTGCTGGAAACACCATATATTTT. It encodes CASSPDSAGNTIYF.

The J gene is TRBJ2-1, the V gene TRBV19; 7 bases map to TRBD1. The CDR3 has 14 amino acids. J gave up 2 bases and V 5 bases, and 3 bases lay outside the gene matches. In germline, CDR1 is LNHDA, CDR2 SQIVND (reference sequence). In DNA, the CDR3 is TGTGCCAGTAGTCCCGGGACAGCCTACAATGAGCAGTTCTTC. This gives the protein CASSPGTAYNEQFF.

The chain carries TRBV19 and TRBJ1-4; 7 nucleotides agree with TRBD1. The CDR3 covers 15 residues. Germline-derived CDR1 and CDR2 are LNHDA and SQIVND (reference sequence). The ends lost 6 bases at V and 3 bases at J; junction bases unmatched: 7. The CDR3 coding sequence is TGTGCCAGTAGCAACTCGGGACAGCCTAATGAAAAACTGTTTTTT. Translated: CASSNSGQPNEKLFF. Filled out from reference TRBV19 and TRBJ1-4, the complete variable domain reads DGGITQSPKYLFRKEGQNVTLSCEQNLNHDAMYWYRQDPGQGLRLIYYSQIVNDFQKGDIAEGYSVSREKKESFPLTVTSAQKNPTAFYLCASSNSGQPNEKLFFGSGTQLSVL.

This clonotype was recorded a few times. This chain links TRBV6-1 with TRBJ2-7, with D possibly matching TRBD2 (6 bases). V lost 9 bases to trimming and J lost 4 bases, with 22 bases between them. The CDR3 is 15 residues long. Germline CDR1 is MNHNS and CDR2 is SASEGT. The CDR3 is CASNHIGGTWYEQYF. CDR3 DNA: TGTGCCAGTAACCACATAGGAGGGACCTGGTACGAGCAGTACTTC.

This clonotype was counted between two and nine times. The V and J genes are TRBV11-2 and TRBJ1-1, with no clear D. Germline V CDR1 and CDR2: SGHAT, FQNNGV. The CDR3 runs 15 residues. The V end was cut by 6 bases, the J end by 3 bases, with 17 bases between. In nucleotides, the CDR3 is TGTGCCAGCAGGCCGGTTCGGGGAAAGGACACTGAAGCTTTCTTT. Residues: CASRPVRGKDTEAFF. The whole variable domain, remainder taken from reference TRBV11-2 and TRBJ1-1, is EAGVAQSPRYKIIEKRQSVAFWCNPISGHATLYWYQQILGQGPKLLIQFQNNGVVDDSQLPKDRFSAERLKGVDSTLKIQPAKLEDSAVYLCASRPVRGKDTEAFFGQGTRLTVV.

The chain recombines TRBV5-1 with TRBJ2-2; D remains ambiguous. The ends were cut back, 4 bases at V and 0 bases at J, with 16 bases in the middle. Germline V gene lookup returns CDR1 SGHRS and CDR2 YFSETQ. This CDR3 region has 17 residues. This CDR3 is CASSAWQGSANTGELFF. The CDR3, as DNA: TGCGCCAGCAGCGCTTGGCAAGGCTCGGCGAACACCGGGGAGCTGTTTTTT.

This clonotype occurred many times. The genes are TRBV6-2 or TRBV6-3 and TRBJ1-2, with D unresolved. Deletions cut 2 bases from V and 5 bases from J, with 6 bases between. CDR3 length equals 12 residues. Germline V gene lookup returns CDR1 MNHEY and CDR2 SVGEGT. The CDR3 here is CASSYDLYGYTF. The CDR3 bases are TGTGCCAGCAGTTACGACCTTTATGGCTACACCTTC.

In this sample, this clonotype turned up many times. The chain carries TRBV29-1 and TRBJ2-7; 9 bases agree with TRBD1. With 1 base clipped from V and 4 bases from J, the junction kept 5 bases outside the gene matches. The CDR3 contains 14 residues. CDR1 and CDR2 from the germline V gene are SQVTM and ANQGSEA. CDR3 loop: CSVEGGQGRYEQYF. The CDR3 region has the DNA TGCAGCGTTGAAGGCGGACAGGGGAGGTACGAGCAGTACTTC.

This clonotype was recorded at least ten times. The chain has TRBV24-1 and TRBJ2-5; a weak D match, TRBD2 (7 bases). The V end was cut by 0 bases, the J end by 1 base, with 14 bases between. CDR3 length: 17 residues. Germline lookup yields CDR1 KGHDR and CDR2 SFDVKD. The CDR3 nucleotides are TGTGCCACCAGTGATTTGCAAAGGGCGGGGGCCCAAGAGACCCAGTACTTC. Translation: CATSDLQRAGAQETQYF.

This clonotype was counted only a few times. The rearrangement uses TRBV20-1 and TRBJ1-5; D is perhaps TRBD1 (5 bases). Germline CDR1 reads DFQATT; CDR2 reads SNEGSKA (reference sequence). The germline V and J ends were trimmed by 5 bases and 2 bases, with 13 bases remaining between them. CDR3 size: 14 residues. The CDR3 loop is CSAGGHWGNQPQHF. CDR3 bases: TGCAGTGCTGGTGGACACTGGGGCAATCAGCCCCAGCATTTT.

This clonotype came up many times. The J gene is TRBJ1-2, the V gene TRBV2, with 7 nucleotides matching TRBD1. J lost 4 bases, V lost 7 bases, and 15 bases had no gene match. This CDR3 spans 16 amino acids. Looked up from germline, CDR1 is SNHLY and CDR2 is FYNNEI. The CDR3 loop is CASTGGGEKGVYGYTF. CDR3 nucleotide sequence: TGTGCCAGCACGGGAGGGGGCGAGAAGGGTGTCTATGGCTACACCTTC.

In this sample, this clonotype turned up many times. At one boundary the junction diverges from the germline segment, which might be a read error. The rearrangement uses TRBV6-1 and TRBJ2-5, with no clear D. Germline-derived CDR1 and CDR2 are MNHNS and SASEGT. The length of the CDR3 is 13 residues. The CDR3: CASREEVIETQYF. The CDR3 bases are TGTGCCAGCAGAGAAGAGGTTATCGAGACCCAGTACTTC.

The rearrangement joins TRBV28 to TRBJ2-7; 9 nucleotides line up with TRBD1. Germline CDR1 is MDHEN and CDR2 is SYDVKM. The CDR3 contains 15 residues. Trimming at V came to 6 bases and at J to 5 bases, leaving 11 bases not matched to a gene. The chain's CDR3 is CASRPTQGADDEQYF. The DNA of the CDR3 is TGTGCCAGCAGACCAACACAGGGGGCGGATGACGAGCAGTACTTC.

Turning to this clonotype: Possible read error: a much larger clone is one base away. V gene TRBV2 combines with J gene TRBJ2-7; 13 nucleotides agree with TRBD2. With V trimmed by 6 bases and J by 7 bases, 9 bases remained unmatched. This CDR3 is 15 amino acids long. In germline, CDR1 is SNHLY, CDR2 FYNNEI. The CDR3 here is CASRELAGGPNEQYF. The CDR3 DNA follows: TGTGCCAGCAGAGAACTAGCGGGAGGGCCCAATGAGCAGTACTTC. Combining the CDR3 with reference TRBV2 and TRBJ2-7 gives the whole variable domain EPEVTQTPSHQVTQMGQEVILRCVPISNHLYFYWYRQILGQKVEFLVSFYNNEISEKSEIFDDQFSVERPDGSNFTLKIRSTKLEDSAMYFCASRELAGGPNEQYFGPGTRLTVT.

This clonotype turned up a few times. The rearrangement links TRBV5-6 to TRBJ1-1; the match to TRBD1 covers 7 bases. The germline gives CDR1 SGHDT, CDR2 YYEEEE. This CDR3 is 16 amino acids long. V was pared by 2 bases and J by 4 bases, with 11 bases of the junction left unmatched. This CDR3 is CASSFRPRQGRTEAFF. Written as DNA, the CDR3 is TGTGCCAGCAGCTTCCGACCTAGACAGGGTCGCACTGAAGCTTTCTTT.